A single sample is the source of the 22 T cell receptor beta chains below, sequenced in a study of shared clonotypes between healthy human individuals. Assay: immunoSEQ multiplex PCR; the TCRdb copy retains only in-frame clones and omits some. This table holds more than 1,200,000 clones, approximately 98.5% found once. The source material was naive CD4+ T cells sorted from blood. Subset here: CD45RA+ positively selected. These receptors all come from a man younger than 40 in good health.

The J gene is TRBJ2-1, the V gene TRBV30; D gene uncertain. V gave up 3 bases and J gave up 8 bases, with 11 bases separating them. Germline loops: CDR1 GTSNPN, CDR2 SVGIG (reference sequence). The CDR3 contains 12 residues. CDR3 DNA: TGTGCCTGGAGCAAAGTAGTTGATGAGCAGTTCTTC. Protein sequence: CAWSKVVDEQFF.

The V call is TRBV7-9, the J call TRBJ1-2; TRBD1 agrees at 9 bases. From germline, CDR1 is SEHNR and CDR2 FQNEAQ (reference sequence). CDR3 length: 15 amino acids. V dropped 5 bases and J dropped 2; count of bases not matched to a gene: 6. CDR3 amino acids: CASSGRQGDNYGYTF. CDR3 in DNA: TGTGCCAGCAGCGGAAGACAGGGGGACAACTATGGCTACACCTTC.

This rearrangement joins TRBV9 to TRBJ2-5, with TRBD2 as a possible D gene (6 bases). Germline V CDR1 and CDR2: SGDLS, YYNGEE. CDR3 length: 14 amino acids. Trimming cost V 2 bases and J 4 bases, with 12 bases left between them. CDR3 protein: CASSVGGGVETQYF. CDR3 bases: TGTGCCAGCAGCGTCGGCGGCGGGGTAGAGACCCAGTACTTC.

The rearrangement joins TRBV5-1 to TRBJ2-3; perhaps TRBD2 as D (6 bases). The CDR3 sequence is 12 residues long. Trimming removed 2 bases from V and 8 bases from J, with 9 bases in between. CDR1 and CDR2 from the germline V gene are SGHRS and YFSETQ. The CDR3 protein is CASSFPGVTQYF. DNA of the CDR3: TGCGCCAGCAGCTTCCCGGGGGTTACGCAGTATTTT.

The genes are TRBV28 and TRBJ2-2; D remains unclear. From germline, CDR1 is MDHEN and CDR2 SYDVKM. The CDR3 extends over 15 amino acids. The V end lost 4 bases, the J end lost 0 bases, and 9 bases lay between the germline ends. The CDR3 here is CASSSLGSNTGELFF. In DNA, the CDR3 is TGTGCCAGCAGTTCCCTAGGCTCGAACACCGGGGAGCTGTTTTTT.

V usage is TRBV4-2 and J usage is TRBJ2-3, with D hard to call. The CDR3 has 14 amino acids. Trimming took off 1 base at V and 4 bases at J, with 9 bases between the two ends. The germline gives CDR1 LGHNA, CDR2 YNFKEQ. CDR3 amino acids: CASSQATGADTQYF. In nucleotides, the CDR3 is TGTGCCAGCAGCCAAGCTACTGGGGCAGATACGCAGTATTTT.

This clone was seen once. The chain carries TRBV18 and TRBJ2-1; D is unclear. The CDR3 is 15 amino acids. CDR1 is KGHSH, CDR2 LQKENI, per germline. V lost 5 bases and J 2 bases, leaving 13 bases between the germline ends. CDR3 coding DNA: TGTGCCAGCTCAGGAAAAGAGTTGCCCTACAATGAGCAGTTCTTC. Protein: CASSGKELPYNEQFF.

The rearrangement uses TRBV7-2 and TRBJ2-3, with a tentative D call TRBD2 (6 bases). The CDR3 covers 15 residues. Germline V lookup: CDR1 SGHTA, CDR2 FQGNSA. Trimming removed 3 bases at V and 3 bases at J, with 13 bases between. CDR3 protein: CASSFSEGGTDTQYF. DNA for the CDR3: TGTGCCAGCAGCTTCAGTGAGGGAGGTACAGATACGCAGTATTTT.

The gene calls are TRBV14 and TRBJ2-3, with TRBD2 identical over 10 bases. CDR1 and CDR2 (germline): SGHDN, FVKESK. Losses at the gene ends were 5 bases for V and 4 bases for J; bases not matched to a gene: 15. The CDR3 runs 18 residues. The CDR3 sequence: CASSGGRASGSKADTQYF. CDR3 DNA: TGTGCCAGCAGCGGGGGGCGTGCTAGCGGGAGTAAGGCAGATACGCAGTATTTT.

V usage is TRBV7-6 and J usage is TRBJ2-3, with TRBD2 identical over 16 bases. The CDR3 sequence is 17 residues long. Germline V gene data show CDR1 as SGHVS and CDR2 as FNYEAQ. The J segment lost 3 bases and the V segment lost 5 bases, leaving 5 bases of the junction unmatched. The CDR3 is CASSPGTSGRVTDTQYF. The CDR3 DNA sequence: TGTGCCAGCAGCCCTGGGACTAGCGGGAGGGTTACAGATACGCAGTATTTT.

The gene calls are TRBV18 and TRBJ2-1, with D unclear. The CDR3 extends over 11 amino acids. Germline V gene data show CDR1 as KGHSH and CDR2 as LQKENI. The V and J ends lost 2 bases and 8 bases respectively, with 4 bases between them. The CDR3 region has the DNA TGTGCCAGCTCACCAGAGTATGAGCAGTTCTTC. It specifies CASSPEYEQFF.

A word on this clone: Germline is not matched at one junction end, which may reflect a read error. This rearrangement joins TRBV5-1 to TRBJ2-1; D could derive from TRBD1 or TRBD2 (5 bases each). This CDR3 spans 15 amino acids. The V gene's germline CDR1 is SGHRS and CDR2 YFSETQ. The DNA of the CDR3 is TGCGCCAGCAGCTCGGTAGGGGACGTCTACGATGAGCAGTTCTTC. Translated, it gives CASSSVGDVYDEQFF. Combining the CDR3 with reference TRBV5-1 and TRBJ2-1 gives the whole variable domain KAGVTQTPRYLIKTRGQQVTLSCSPISGHRSVSWYQQTPGQGLQFLFEYFSETQRNKGNFPGRFSGRQFSNSRSEMNVSTLELGDSALYLCASSSVGDVYDEQFFGPGTRLTVL.

The gene calls are TRBV7-9 and TRBJ2-7, with D possibly being TRBD2 (5 bases). V lost 7 bases, J lost 11 bases, and 12 bases lay in between. This CDR3 is 10 amino acids long. Germline V gene lookup returns CDR1 SEHNR and CDR2 FQNEAQ (reference sequence). CDR3 region: CASIGEREYF. CDR3 coding DNA: TGTGCCAGCATCGGGGAAAGGGAGTACTTC.

The chain joins TRBV19 to TRBJ2-7; maybe TRBD1 (5 bases). V lost 1 base and J lost 0, with 13 bases in between. The germline V gene encodes CDR1 LNHDA and CDR2 SQIVND (reference sequence). The CDR3 extends over 16 amino acids. The CDR3 region is CASSIGRTPSSYEQYF. The CDR3, as DNA: TGTGCCAGTAGTATAGGGCGGACACCGAGCTCCTACGAGCAGTACTTC.

The chain combines TRBV5-4 with TRBJ2-7, with 9 bases lining up with TRBD1. CDR1 and CDR2 (germline): SGHNT, YYREEE (reference sequence). Unmatched junction bases numbered 7, after V lost 4 bases and J lost 5 bases. The CDR3 extends over 14 amino acids. CDR3 amino acids: CASSVPGQGNEQYF. The CDR3 nucleotides are TGTGCCAGCAGCGTACCGGGACAGGGCAACGAGCAGTACTTC.

A word on this clone: Other DNA sequences of this sample code for an identical CDR3. The CDR3 is CAWSVRGGQPQHF. The CDR3 DNA reads TGTGCCTGGAGTGTAAGGGGAGGTCAGCCCCAGCATTTT. V and J are TRBV30 and TRBJ1-5, with D possibly being TRBD1 (5 bases). Germline V CDR1 and CDR2: GTSNPN, SVGIG (reference sequence). V lost 0 bases to trimming and J lost 6 bases, with 9 bases between them. CDR3 size: 13 residues.

This clone has only one observation. Here the CDR3 reads CSVEDAPGREQFF. CDR3 coding DNA: TGCAGCGTTGAAGATGCACCAGGCAGGGAGCAGTTCTTC. This chain links TRBV29-1 with TRBJ2-1, with D unresolved. Trimming shortened V by 0 bases and J by 10 bases, and 13 bases separated the two germline ends. The CDR3 length is 13 residues. Per germline, CDR1 SQVTM and CDR2 ANQGSEA.

The chain's CDR3 is CASSELRGAGNTIYF. CDR3 in DNA: TGTGCCAGCTCAGAACTCAGGGGGGCTGGAAACACCATATATTTT. J is TRBJ1-3 and V is TRBV18, with TRBD1 matching over 7 bases. CDR1 KGHSH and CDR2 LQKENI come from the germline V gene. After removal of 5 bases from V and 2 bases from J, the junction contained 6 bases not matched to a gene. This CDR3 comprises 15 residues.

The CDR3 loop reads CASSGKRGSYEQYF. CDR3 nucleotide sequence: TGTGCCAGCAGTGGAAAGAGGGGATCCTACGAGCAGTACTTC. The chain links TRBV6-1 to TRBJ2-7; possibly TRBD1 or TRBD2 for D (5 bases each). CDR3 length: 14 amino acids. The V gene's germline CDR1 is MNHNS and CDR2 SASEGT. Trimming cost V 4 bases and J 1 base, with 11 bases left between them.

This chain joins TRBV5-1 and TRBJ2-7; 10 bases are a match to TRBD2. There are 15 residues in the CDR3. The germline V gene has CDR1 SGHRS and CDR2 YFSETQ. The junction had 6 bases not matched to a gene; V was cut back by 4 bases and J by 2 bases. The CDR3 sequence is CASSPSSGSAYEQYF. The CDR3 nucleotides read TGCGCCAGCAGCCCCTCTAGCGGGAGTGCCTACGAGCAGTACTTC.

Turning to this clone: The same CDR3 arises from other DNA sequences in this sample as well. J is TRBJ2-7 and V is TRBV5-4; no clear D. Germline CDR1 reads SGHNT; CDR2 reads YYREEE (reference sequence). The germline V and J ends were trimmed by 0 bases and 4 bases, with 5 bases remaining between them. The CDR3 runs to 12 residues. CDR3 in DNA: TGTGCCAGCAGCTTGGACGGTTACGAGCAGTACTTC. Translating it yields CASSLDGYEQYF.

CDR3 DNA: TGTGCCAGCAGTTTGCCACCGGGACAGGGGGCTGTAGGCAATCAGCCCCAGCATTTT. Encoded protein: CASSLPPGQGAVGNQPQHF. This chain uses TRBV28 with TRBJ1-5; 12 nucleotides align to TRBD1. The CDR3 sequence is 19 residues long. Trimming cost V 3 bases and J 2 bases; bases outside gene matches: 11. Per the germline V gene, CDR1 is MDHEN and CDR2 is SYDVKM.